The rows below give T cell receptor beta chains drawn from one sample of a study of shared clonotypes between healthy human individuals. The assay was immunoSEQ multiplex PCR, and TCRdb's table has in-frame clones only and misses some. The data show a few million clones, 85% to 95% seen once. What was sequenced was naive CD4+ T cells sorted from blood. These receptor sequences come from a man younger than 35 in good health. Both conserved end residues are part of each CDR3. D genes are given only for firm matches. Clone size appears in some rows only: once, few, many, or a class for an expanded clone.

>TRBJ2-5|TRBV7-9|TRBD1|NA
TGTGCCAGCAGCTTAATGCCACAGGGGGCAGAGACCCAGTACTTC
CASSLMPQGAETQYF
>TRBJ1-2|TRBV4-3|TRBD1|once
TGCGCCAGCAGCCAAGAAATATGGGACAGGGACCTCTATGGCTACACCTTC
CASSQEIWDRDLYGYTF
>TRBJ2-6|TRBV19|TRBD1|NA
TGTGCCAGTAGTCTTTTCACGGGGGACAGGGGACGCTCTGGGGCCAACGTCCTGACTTTC
CASSLFTGDRGRSGANVLTF
>TRBJ2-7|TRBV5-6|TRBD2|NA
TGTGCCAGCAGCTCTGGGACTAGCTGGCCCTACGAGCAGTACTTC
CASSSGTSWPYEQYF
>TRBJ1-2|TRBV28|NA|NA
TGTGCCAGCAGTTTGGGCCAAAGGGGCTACACCTTC
CASSLGQRGYTF
>TRBJ2-5|TRBV6-5|TRBD2|NA
TGTGCCACGGGGAGGGGCAACCAAGAGACCCAGTACTTC
CATGRGNQETQYF
>TRBJ2-5|TRBV6-5|NA|NA
TGTGCCACCAACCAACCGGGGCGCGAGACCCAGTACTTC
CATNQPGRETQYF
>TRBJ2-3|TRBV28|NA|NA
TGTGCCAGCAGCCTTCGTCAGGGAAGCACAGATACGCAGTATTTT
CASSLRQGSTDTQYF
>TRBJ2-1|TRBV2|NA|NA
TGTGCCAGCAGTCCTTTTTCGGGGGCCCATGAGCAGTTCTTC
CASSPFSGAHEQFF
>TRBJ1-6|TRBV2|NA|NA
TGTGCCAGCAGGGGGGTCAATGTGAATTCACCCCTCCACTTT
CASRGVNVNSPLHF
>TRBJ2-5|TRBV5-6|NA|NA
TGTGCCAGCAGCTTGACAGGTGGCGAGACCCAGTACTTC
CASSLTGGETQYF
>TRBJ1-1|TRBV6-5|NA|NA
TGTGCCAGCGGCATTCGGGGTTCGGTGGCTGAAGCTTTCTTT
CASGIRGSVAEAFF
>TRBJ2-3|TRBV5-1|NA|NA
TGCGCCAGCAGCATGGCGCTCACAGATACGCAGTATTTT
CASSMALTDTQYF
>TRBJ1-1|TRBV30|TRBD1|NA
TGTGCCTGGAGACAGCAGGGGGGTACCACTGAAGCTTTCTTT
CAWRQQGGTTEAFF
>TRBJ2-3|TRBV2|NA|NA
TGTGCCAGCAGGACCTCAAATCGAGATACGCAGTATTTT
CASRTSNRDTQYF
>TRBJ2-4|TRBV27|TRBD2|NA
TGTGCGGGTATCTGGGCGGGGGTCAAAAACATTCAGTACTTC
CAGIWAGVKNIQYF
>TRBJ2-3|TRBV11-1|NA|NA
TGTGCCAGCAGCTTAGTGAGAAGAGCGCCAGATACGCAGTATTTT
CASSLVRRAPDTQYF
>TRBJ2-6|TRBV18|NA|NA
TGTGCCAGCTCACCAGGTCTCCAGGGTGACTCTGGGGCCAACGTCCTGACTTTC
CASSPGLQGDSGANVLTF
>TRBJ1-2|TRBV6-6|TRBD1|NA
TGTGCCAGCAGGGCAGGACAGGGTAATCATGATGGCTACACCTTC
CASRAGQGNHDGYTF
>TRBJ2-2|TRBV5-6|TRBD1|NA
TGTGCCAGCAGCTTGCAGGACAGGGTATCCGGGGAGCTGTTTTTT
CASSLQDRVSGELFF
>TRBJ1-5|TRBV10-2|TRBD1|NA
TGCGCCAGCAGTTACGGGACAGGGGGGACTCAGCCCCAGCATTTT
CASSYGTGGTQPQHF
>TRBJ1-6|TRBV18|NA|NA
TGTGCCAGCTCACCACTAGTTAATTCACCCCTCCACTTT
CASSPLVNSPLHF
>TRBJ2-1|TRBV7-2|TRBD2|once
TGTGCCAGCAGCTTGGGGACTAGCGGGAGGATCGATGAGCAGTTCTTC
CASSLGTSGRIDEQFF
>TRBJ1-1|TRBV6-5|TRBD1|few
TGTGCCAGCAGTTACCTAGGACAGGGTGCCACTGAAGCTTTCTTT
CASSYLGQGATEAFF
>TRBJ1-1|TRBV6-6|TRBD1|NA
TGTGCCAGCAGGCCACCACAGGGGGCCGACACTGAAGCTTTCTTT
CASRPPQGADTEAFF
>TRBJ1-2|TRBV10-3|NA|NA
TGTGCCATCAGTGTAAAAAGGGACACGGATGGCTACACCTTC
CAISVKRDTDGYTF
>TRBJ1-2|TRBV4-3|NA|once
TGCGCCAGCAGCCAAGCTGGACAGATCGGAGGCTACACCTTC
CASSQAGQIGGYTF
>TRBJ1-1|TRBV6-4|NA|NA
TGTGCCAGCAGTGAGGCCCTTATCGCTTTAAGCTCGAACACTGAAGCTTTCTTT
CASSEALIALSSNTEAFF
>TRBJ2-2|TRBV10-1|NA|NA
TGCGCCAGCAGTGAATTGGTCACCGGGGAGCTGTTTTTT
CASSELVTGELFF
>TRBJ1-1|TRBV5-1|NA|once
TGCGCCAGCAGCTTCGGGGCAGGCACTGAAGCTTTCTTT
CASSFGAGTEAFF
>TRBJ2-5|TRBV5-6|TRBD1|NA
TGTGCCAGCAGCTTGTACAGGGGAGTCGAGACCCAGTACTTC
CASSLYRGVETQYF
>TRBJ2-7|TRBV9|NA|once
TGTGCCAGCAGCGTAGGGGGTTACACCTACGAGCAGTACTTC
CASSVGGYTYEQYF
>TRBJ2-3|TRBV10-3|TRBD1|NA
TGTGCCATACGAGACAGGGAGAGCACAGATACGCAGTATTTT
CAIRDRESTDTQYF
>TRBJ2-6|TRBV9|TRBD1|once
TGTGCCAGCAGCGTAGGACAGGGGTCTGGGGCCAACGTCCTGACTTTC
CASSVGQGSGANVLTF
>TRBJ2-3|TRBV5-1|TRBD2|NA
TGCGCCAGCAGCTTGGTCGGTGGGGGGGCAGATACGCAGTATTTT
CASSLVGGGADTQYF
>TRBJ2-5|TRBV6-1|TRBD2|NA
TGTGCCAGCAGTGAAGCGCTTCTAGCGGGAGGGGAGACCCAGTACTTC
CASSEALLAGGETQYF
>TRBJ1-1|TRBV6-1|NA|NA
TGTGCCAGCACCGACTGGGGCGGTTCGAGCACTGAAGCTTTCTTT
CASTDWGGSSTEAFF
>TRBJ1-3|TRBV6-5|NA|NA
TGTGCCAGCAGTTACGGCGGCAACAGTGGAAACACCATATATTTT
CASSYGGNSGNTIYF
>TRBJ1-5|TRBV7-2|NA|NA
TGTGCCAGCAGCTTGGTCGGGAGTGGCAATCAGCCCCAGCATTTT
CASSLVGSGNQPQHF
>TRBJ2-1|TRBV5-4|NA|NA
TGTGCCAGCAGCCCTGGCGAGAGCTTTTATGAGCAGTTCTTC
CASSPGESFYEQFF
>TRBJ2-5|TRBV2|TRBD1|NA
TGTGCCAGCAGCGGGAACAGGGGGTTCGGGGAGACCCAGTACTTC
CASSGNRGFGETQYF
>TRBJ2-7|TRBV6-5|NA|NA
TGTGCCAGCAGACTGGACGGGCGGATGTACTTC
CASRLDGRMYF
>TRBJ2-7|TRBV5-1|TRBD2|NA
TGCGCCAGCAGCCTGGGACTAGCGGGAGGGTACGAGCAGTACTTC
CASSLGLAGGYEQYF
>TRBJ1-2|TRBV7-2|NA|once
TGTGCCAGCAGTAAGAGGACAGCCCTTAGCTACACCTTC
CASSKRTALSYTF
>TRBJ2-2|TRBV7-2|NA|once
TGTGCCAGCAGCTTAAAAACCAGGGGCACCGGGGAGCTGTTTTTT
CASSLKTRGTGELFF
>TRBJ1-4|TRBV28|NA|NA
TGTGCCAGCAGTCCCCGGACAAAGCTGTATGAAAAACTGTTTTTT
CASSPRTKLYEKLFF